This T cell receptor (beta chain) was found in a study of identical twins. This clonotype showed up just a few times. One entry per CDR3 protein, called by TCRdb with MiXCR from the 5' RACE reads. The sample holds about 530,000 distinct CDR3 sequences, about 16% seen once. The CDR3 runs to 16 residues. The trim removed 4 bases at V and 2 bases at J, leaving 5 bases unmatched. The germline V gene has CDR1 MDHEN and CDR2 SYDVKM. These data were likewise used in another study, on yellow fever vaccine responses in identical twins.

The source material was CD4+ T cells sorted from blood. The clonotype originates from a woman aged 18-35 years in good health. V usage is TRBV28 and J usage is TRBJ1-2; 12 nucleotides align to TRBD1. As DNA, the CDR3 is TGTGCCAGCAGTTCCTGGGGACAGGGGGCGAACTATGGCTACACCTTC. Residues: CASSSWGQGANYGYTF.